This T cell receptor (beta chain) was sequenced for a study of vaccination and CD4 T cells after COVID-19. Study summary: There were six male and four female convalescents, and two of them were Hispanic. Median draw time for post-COVID samples was 80 to 110 days post-diagnosis (range 35 to 161).

Notes on this clonotype: No antigen is known for it.

The length of the CDR3 is 15 residues. Germline V gene sequence: CDR1 SEHNR, CDR2 FQNEAQ (reference sequence). The V and J ends lost 8 bases and 1 base, in that order; junction bases with no gene match: 5. Noted treatment: approximately 11-day PBMC culture with coronavirus spike peptide pools or control peptides (ViraFEST assay). Half of the medium was exchanged for fresh IL-2 medium, first on day 3 and then on day 7. The Oncomine TCR Beta short-read assay was applied to DNA of cultured CD4+ T cells. Using its own MiXCR run on the PCR reads, TCRdb lists one record per CDR3 protein. This sample has some 15,000 distinct CDR3 sequences, with around 60% found just once. Study-wide results and caveats: Investigators enrolled relatively few convalescent patients and included no early post-infection timepoints.

The chain links TRBV7-9 to TRBJ1-1, with 12 bases fitting TRBD1. Sequencing was performed on CD4+ T cells from blood, cultured in vitro. The clonotype comes from a human donor who had recovered from COVID-19. The CDR3 region has the DNA TGTGCCAGCGGCGGGACAGGGGGCCCGAACACTGAAGCTTTCTTT. Protein sequence: CASGGTGGPNTEAFF.